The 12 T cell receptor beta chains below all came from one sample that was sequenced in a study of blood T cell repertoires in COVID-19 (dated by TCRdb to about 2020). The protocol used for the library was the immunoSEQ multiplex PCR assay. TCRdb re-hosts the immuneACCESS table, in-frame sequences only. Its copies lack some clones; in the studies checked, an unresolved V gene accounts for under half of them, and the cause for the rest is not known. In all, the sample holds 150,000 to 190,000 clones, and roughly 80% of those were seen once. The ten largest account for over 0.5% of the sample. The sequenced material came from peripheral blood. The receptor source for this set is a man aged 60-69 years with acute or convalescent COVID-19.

This CDR3 is CASSFSGQGNTEAFF. The CDR3 DNA reads TGTGCCAGCAGTTTCTCGGGACAGGGTAACACTGAAGCTTTCTTT. The V gene is TRBV6-5, the J gene TRBJ1-1; 9 bases agree with TRBD1. V lost 4 bases to trimming and J lost 2 bases; unmatched junction nucleotides: 5. CDR1 is MNHEY, CDR2 SVGAGI, per germline. The CDR3 covers 15 residues.

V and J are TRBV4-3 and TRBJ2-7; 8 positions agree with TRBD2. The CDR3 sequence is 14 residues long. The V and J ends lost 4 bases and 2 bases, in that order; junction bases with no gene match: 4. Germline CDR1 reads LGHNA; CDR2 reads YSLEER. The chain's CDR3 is CASSPERGTYEQYF. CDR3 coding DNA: TGCGCCAGCAGCCCCGAGCGGGGGACCTACGAGCAGTACTTC.

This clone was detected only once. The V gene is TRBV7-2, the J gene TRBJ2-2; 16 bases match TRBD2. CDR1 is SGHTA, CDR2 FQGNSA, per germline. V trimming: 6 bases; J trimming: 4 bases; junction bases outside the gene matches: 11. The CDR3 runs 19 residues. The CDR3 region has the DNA TGTGCCAGCAGGAACCCCGGGACTAGCGGGGGGGCAGGCACCGGGGAGCTGTTTTTT. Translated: CASRNPGTSGGAGTGELFF.

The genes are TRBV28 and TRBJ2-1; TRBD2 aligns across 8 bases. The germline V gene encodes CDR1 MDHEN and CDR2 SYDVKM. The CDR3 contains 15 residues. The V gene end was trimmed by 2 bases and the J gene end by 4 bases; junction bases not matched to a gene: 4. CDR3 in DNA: TGTGCCAGCAGTTTAGTGGTAGCGGGATACAATGAGCAGTTCTTC. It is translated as CASSLVVAGYNEQFF.

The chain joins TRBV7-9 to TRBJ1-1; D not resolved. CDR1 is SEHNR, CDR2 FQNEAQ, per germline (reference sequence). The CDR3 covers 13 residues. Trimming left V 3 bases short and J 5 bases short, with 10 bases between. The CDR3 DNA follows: TGTGCCAGCAGCTTTACTGAGGGTACTGAAGCTTTCTTT. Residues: CASSFTEGTEAFF.

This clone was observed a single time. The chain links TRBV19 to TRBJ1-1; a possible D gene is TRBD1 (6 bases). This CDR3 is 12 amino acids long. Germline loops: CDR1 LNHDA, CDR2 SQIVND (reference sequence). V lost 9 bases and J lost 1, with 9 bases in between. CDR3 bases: TGTGCCAGCCTGGACAGGAACACTGAAGCTTTCTTT. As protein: CASLDRNTEAFF.

CDR3 coding DNA: TGTGCCAGCAGCTCTACAGAGAACTATGGCTACACCTTC. This translates into CASSSTENYGYTF. The chain uses TRBV7-9 and TRBJ1-2; no clear D gene. There are 13 residues in the CDR3. Deletions cut 4 bases from V and 2 bases from J, with 8 bases between. Germline V gives CDR1 SEHNR, CDR2 FQNEAQ (reference sequence).

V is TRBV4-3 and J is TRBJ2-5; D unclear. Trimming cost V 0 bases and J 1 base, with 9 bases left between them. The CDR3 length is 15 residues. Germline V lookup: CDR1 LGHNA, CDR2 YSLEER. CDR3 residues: CASSQDDRLQETQYF. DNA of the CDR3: TGCGCCAGCAGCCAAGATGACCGACTCCAAGAGACCCAGTACTTC.

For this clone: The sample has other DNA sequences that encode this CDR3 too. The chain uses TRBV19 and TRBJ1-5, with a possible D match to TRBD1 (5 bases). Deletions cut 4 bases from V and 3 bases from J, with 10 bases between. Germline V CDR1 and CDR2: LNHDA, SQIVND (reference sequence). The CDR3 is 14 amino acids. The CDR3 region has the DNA TGTGCCAGTAGTACCCAGGGTAACAATCAGCCCCAGCATTTT. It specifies CASSTQGNNQPQHF.

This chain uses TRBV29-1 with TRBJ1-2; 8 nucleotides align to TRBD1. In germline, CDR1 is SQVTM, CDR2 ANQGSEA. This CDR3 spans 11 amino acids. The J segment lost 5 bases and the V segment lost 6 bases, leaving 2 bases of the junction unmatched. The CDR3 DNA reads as TGCAGCGTCAGACAGGGGTATGGCTACACCTTC. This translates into CSVRQGYGYTF.

CDR3 sequence (DNA): TGTGCCAGCAGTTCCCTCGGTCACGAGCAGTACTTC. It encodes CASSSLGHEQYF. The chain uses TRBV27 and TRBJ2-7; D is unresolved. Germline V gene sequence: CDR1 MNHEY, CDR2 SMNVEV (reference sequence). The germline V and J ends were trimmed by 4 bases and 5 bases, with 9 bases remaining between them. This CDR3 region has 12 residues.

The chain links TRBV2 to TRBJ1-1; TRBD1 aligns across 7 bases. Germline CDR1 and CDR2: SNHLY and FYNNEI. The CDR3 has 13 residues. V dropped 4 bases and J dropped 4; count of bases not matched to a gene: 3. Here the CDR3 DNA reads TGTGCCAGCAGTGGACAGGGAGCCACTGAAGCTTTCTTT. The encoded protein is CASSGQGATEAFF.